This TCR beta chain was recovered during a study of OX40 agonist ivuxolimab in advanced cancers. Looking at the study overall: Given to patients was ivuxolimab, an agonistic anti-OX40 (CD134) antibody.

Assay: immunoSEQ multiplex PCR; the TCRdb copy retains only in-frame clones and omits some. The profile shows about 31,000 clones, about four fifths of them singletons. Trimming cost V 8 bases and J 2 bases, with 20 bases left between them. The CDR3 is made up of 16 amino acids. The germline V gene has CDR1 SNHLY and CDR2 FYNNEI. The sequencing here drew on CD4+ or CD8+ T cells sorted from blood, taken in a trial of the OX40 agonist ivuxolimab. V and J are TRBV2 and TRBJ2-3; the D gene could be TRBD1 or TRBD2 (5 bases each). The sequence came from an adult with an advanced solid tumor such as melanoma, head and neck, liver or kidney cancer. In nucleotides, the CDR3 is TGTGCCAGCGGGGACGAACAACAGCTTAACACAGATACGCAGTATTTT. It specifies CASGDEQQLNTDTQYF.